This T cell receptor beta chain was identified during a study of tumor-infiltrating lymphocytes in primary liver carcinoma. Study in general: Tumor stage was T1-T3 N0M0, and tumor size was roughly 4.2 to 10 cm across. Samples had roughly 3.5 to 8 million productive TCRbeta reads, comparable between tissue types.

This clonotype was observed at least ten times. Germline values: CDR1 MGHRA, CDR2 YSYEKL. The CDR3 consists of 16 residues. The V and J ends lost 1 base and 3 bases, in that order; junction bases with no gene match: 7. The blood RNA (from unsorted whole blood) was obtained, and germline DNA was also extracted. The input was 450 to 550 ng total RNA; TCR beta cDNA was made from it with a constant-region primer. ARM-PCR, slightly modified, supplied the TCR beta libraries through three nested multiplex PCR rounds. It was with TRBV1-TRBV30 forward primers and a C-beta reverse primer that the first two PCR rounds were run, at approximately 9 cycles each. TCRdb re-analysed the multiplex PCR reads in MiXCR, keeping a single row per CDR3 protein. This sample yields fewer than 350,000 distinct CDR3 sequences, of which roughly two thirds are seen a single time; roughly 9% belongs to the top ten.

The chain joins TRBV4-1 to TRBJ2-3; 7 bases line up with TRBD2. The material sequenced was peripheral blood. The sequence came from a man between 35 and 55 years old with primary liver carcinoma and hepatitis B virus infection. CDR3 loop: CASSQGEFSGTDTQYF. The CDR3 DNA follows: TGCGCCAGCAGCCAAGGGGAGTTTAGCGGGACAGATACGCAGTATTTT.